What follows describes a single T cell receptor beta chain. TCRdb recomputed calls from the RT-PCR reads with MiXCR, one row per CDR3 protein. The profile covers approximately 140,000 distinct CDR3 sequences, with approximately 37% appearing a single time and 50% taken by the ten largest. The data stem from a study of patients and donors after allogeneic stem cell transplantation. V dropped 0 bases and J dropped 5; count of bases not matched to a gene: 8. This CDR3 comprises 16 residues. Germline loops: CDR1 SGHDN, CDR2 FVKESK. The clonotype originates from a human donor who was either an allogeneic HSCT recipient or a stem cell or donor lymphocyte infusion donor (not recorded which). It is not recorded whose cells these are; they may come from a transplant donor. V usage is TRBV14 and J usage is TRBJ1-2, with TRBD1 matching over 8 bases. The specimen sequenced was blood, either unsorted or a sorted T cell fraction (not recorded which). DNA of the CDR3: TGTGCCAGCAGCCAAGATGGACAGGGAGGGATGTATGGCTACACCTTC. Protein product: CASSQDGQGGMYGYTF.